The rows below give T cell receptor beta chains drawn from one sample of a study of cytomegalovirus exposure and HLA in healthy donors. Clones were read by immunoSEQ multiplex PCR, and TCRdb kept only the in-frame ones, dropping some. Here the sample spans 190,000 or so clones, about four fifths being singletons. Sequencing was done on a sample of PBMCs. Source of these receptors: a girl aged 5-17 years in good health and CMV-seropositive. The conserved cysteine and the conserved F or W are not part of the CDR3 here. Each record gives: CDR3 protein, clone size, V gene, J gene. A clone size is listed for some rows: how often the clone was seen (once, few, many), or a class if it is expanded.

CDR3 protein: ASRKDYSGGWY
clone size: -
V gene: TRBV7-8
J gene: TRBJ2-5

CDR3 protein: ASFLAEGTEAF
clone size: -
V gene: TRBV6-5
J gene: TRBJ1-1

CDR3 protein: ASFGWVVQEAQY
clone size: -
V gene: TRBV23-1
J gene: TRBJ2-5

CDR3 protein: ASTRGASYEQY
clone size: -
V gene: TRBV7-9
J gene: TRBJ2-7

CDR3 protein: ASSTQGKQETQY
clone size: few
V gene: TRBV18
J gene: TRBJ2-5

CDR3 protein: ASWAGAGGQETQY
clone size: -
V gene: TRBV2
J gene: TRBJ2-5

CDR3 protein: ASRETGGGNQPQH
clone size: -
V gene: TRBV2
J gene: TRBJ1-5

CDR3 protein: ATSRDNPGGYT
clone size: -
V gene: TRBV15
J gene: TRBJ1-2

CDR3 protein: ASSQEDRGPYNSPLH
clone size: -
V gene: TRBV4-1
J gene: TRBJ1-6

CDR3 protein: ASSIRRANEQF
clone size: -
V gene: TRBV5-1
J gene: TRBJ2-1

CDR3 protein: ASSLGLAGIAHEQF
clone size: -
V gene: TRBV7-9
J gene: TRBJ2-1

CDR3 protein: AWTRDYRANYGYT
clone size: -
V gene: TRBV30
J gene: TRBJ1-2

CDR3 protein: ASSRDRAGANVLT
clone size: -
V gene: TRBV19
J gene: TRBJ2-6

CDR3 protein: ASSLGRTGQSEQY
clone size: -
V gene: TRBV5-1
J gene: TRBJ2-7

CDR3 protein: ASSYYLAGQGYEQY
clone size: -
V gene: TRBV6-5
J gene: TRBJ2-7

CDR3 protein: AISEDRGHQGYT
clone size: -
V gene: TRBV10-3
J gene: TRBJ1-2

CDR3 protein: ASTPERSGNTIY
clone size: -
V gene: TRBV6-5
J gene: TRBJ1-3

CDR3 protein: ASSLEGARQPQH
clone size: -
V gene: TRBV5-5
J gene: TRBJ1-5

CDR3 protein: ASSPGTGGETQY
clone size: -
V gene: TRBV10-1
J gene: TRBJ2-5

CDR3 protein: ASTPGQGRNTEAF
clone size: few
V gene: TRBV19
J gene: TRBJ1-1

CDR3 protein: ASSVGNSGGQETQY
clone size: -
V gene: TRBV9
J gene: TRBJ2-5

CDR3 protein: ASSYTDTQY
clone size: -
V gene: TRBV14
J gene: TRBJ2-3

CDR3 protein: ASSRTRHSNQPQH
clone size: -
V gene: TRBV27
J gene: TRBJ1-5